These 19 T cell receptor beta chains were sequenced from one sample in a study of shared clonotypes between healthy human individuals. The repertoire was sequenced with immunoSEQ multiplex PCR; TCRdb's copy has only in-frame clones and lacks some. The sample records more than 2,000,000 clones, around nine tenths being singletons. The sample was naive CD4+ T cells sorted from blood. Subset reported: CD45RA+ positively selected. The receptors stem from a young man in good health.

V usage is TRBV27 and J usage is TRBJ1-2; no reliable D call. Germline CDR1 MNHEY, CDR2 SMNVEV (reference sequence). With 6 bases removed from V and 8 bases from J, the gap between germline ends came to 16 bases. This CDR3 has 13 amino acids. The CDR3 DNA reads TGTGCCAGCAGAAGTCCCCCCTTTGGAGGCTACACCTTC. This encodes CASRSPPFGGYTF.

The V and J genes are TRBV5-5 and TRBJ1-1; the D is unclear. Germline V gene sequence: CDR1 SGHKS, CDR2 YYEKEE (reference sequence). V lost 0 bases to trimming and J lost 0 bases, with 9 bases between them. This CDR3 contains 15 residues. The CDR3 nucleotides are TGTGCCAGCAGCTTGGTTAGGAGCGTGAACACTGAAGCTTTCTTT. Its translation is CASSLVRSVNTEAFF.

The rearrangement uses TRBV7-9 and TRBJ2-7; 8 nucleotides line up with TRBD2. The ends lost 0 bases at V and 5 bases at J; junction bases unmatched: 6. This CDR3 is built from 15 residues. Germline V gene sequence: CDR1 SEHNR, CDR2 FQNEAQ (reference sequence). The CDR3 region is CASSLAASGFNEQYF. CDR3 coding DNA: TGTGCCAGCAGCTTAGCGGCTAGCGGGTTCAACGAGCAGTACTTC.

The chain carries TRBV6-1 and TRBJ1-6; tentatively, D is TRBD1 (6 bases). V lost 7 bases and J 7 bases, leaving 17 bases between the germline ends. The CDR3 loop spans 15 amino acids. The germline V gene encodes CDR1 MNHNS and CDR2 SASEGT. The CDR3 DNA reads as TGTGCCAGCATTATAGGGGGGGGCCCAAATTCACCCCTCCACTTT. It yields the protein CASIIGGGPNSPLHF.

This sequence joins TRBV11-2 and TRBJ2-7; weak D call: TRBD2 (6 bases). Germline loops: CDR1 SGHAT, CDR2 FQNNGV. The V end was cut by 3 bases, the J end by 3 bases, with 12 bases between. The CDR3 is 14 residues long. As DNA, the CDR3 is TGTGCCAGCAGCTTTACCGGGGACTTCTACGAGCAGTACTTC. Residues: CASSFTGDFYEQYF.

V gene TRBV5-4 combines with J gene TRBJ2-5; 10 positions match TRBD1. This CDR3 has 16 amino acids. Trimming removed 3 bases from V and 5 bases from J; junction bases left unmatched: 10. Germline CDR1 is SGHNT and CDR2 is YYREEE (reference sequence). The CDR3 sequence is CASSSTGQGNSETQYF. The CDR3 nucleotides read TGTGCCAGCAGCTCCACGGGACAGGGGAATTCGGAGACCCAGTACTTC. Using reference TRBV5-4 and TRBJ2-5 for the parts outside the CDR3, the full variable domain is ETGVTQSPTHLIKTRGQQVTLRCSSQSGHNTVSWYQQALGQGPQFIFQYYREEENGRGNFPPRFSGLQFPNYSSELNVNALELDDSALYLCASSSTGQGNSETQYFGPGTRLLVL.

On this clone itself: The same CDR3 can be traced to other DNA sequences in this sample. The gene calls are TRBV5-1 and TRBJ1-2, with TRBD1 identical over 9 bases. The V segment lost 4 bases and the J segment 7 bases; nucleotides outside the gene matches: 2. The CDR3 loop spans 12 amino acids. Germline V gives CDR1 SGHRS, CDR2 YFSETQ. The CDR3 DNA sequence: TGCGCCAGCAGCCCGGGACAGGGTGGCTACACCTTC. Amino acid sequence: CASSPGQGGYTF. Supplemented by reference TRBV5-1 and TRBJ1-2, the full variable domain reads KAGVTQTPRYLIKTRGQQVTLSCSPISGHRSVSWYQQTPGQGLQFLFEYFSETQRNKGNFPGRFSGRQFSNSRSEMNVSTLELGDSALYLCASSPGQGGYTFGSGTRLTVV.

This clone appeared a single time. The CDR3 sequence: CASSSELSGELFF. The CDR3 region has the DNA TGCGCCAGCAGCTCGGAGTTGAGCGGGGAGCTGTTTTTT. The chain combines TRBV5-1 with TRBJ2-2, with unresolved D. V was trimmed by 3 bases and J by 7 bases, leaving 10 bases between them. The germline V gene has CDR1 SGHRS and CDR2 YFSETQ. The CDR3 spans 13 residues. Complete variable domain (other parts from reference TRBV5-1 and TRBJ2-2): KAGVTQTPRYLIKTRGQQVTLSCSPISGHRSVSWYQQTPGQGLQFLFEYFSETQRNKGNFPGRFSGRQFSNSRSEMNVSTLELGDSALYLCASSSELSGELFFGEGSRLTVL.

CDR3 DNA: TGTGCCAGCAGCTCTATACGATCAGGGATCGGGGGCTACACCTTC. It encodes CASSSIRSGIGGYTF. V gene TRBV28 combines with J gene TRBJ1-2; maybe TRBD1 (5 bases). V was clipped by 6 bases and J by 8 bases, with 22 bases between them. The CDR3 loop spans 15 amino acids. Germline assignment: CDR1 MDHEN and CDR2 SYDVKM.

The chain joins TRBV29-1 to TRBJ1-2; possibly TRBD1 for D (6 bases). Trimming took off 4 bases at V and 0 bases at J, with 15 bases between the two ends. CDR1 and CDR2 from the germline V gene are SQVTM and ANQGSEA. CDR3 length: 15 residues. CDR3 residues: CSVVYWTAPNYGYTF. The CDR3 DNA reads as TGCAGCGTTGTATACTGGACAGCTCCTAACTATGGCTACACCTTC. Looking up the rest from reference TRBV29-1 and TRBJ1-2 gives the full variable domain: SAVISQKPSRDICQRGTSLTIQCQVDSQVTMMFWYRQQPGQSLTLIATANQGSEATYESGFVIDKFPISRPNLTFSTLTVSNMSPEDSSIYLCSVVYWTAPNYGYTFGSGTRLTVV.

V and J are TRBV27 and TRBJ2-1, with TRBD1 as a possible D gene (5 bases). From germline, CDR1 is MNHEY and CDR2 SMNVEV (reference sequence). The CDR3 covers 13 residues. Trimming removed 5 bases from V and 14 bases from J, with 19 bases in between. This chain's CDR3 is CASSIHFQGFEFF. The DNA for the CDR3 is TGTGCCAGCAGTATACACTTCCAGGGTTTTGAGTTCTTC.

The chain links TRBV4-1 to TRBJ2-2, with TRBD2 matching 11 bases. V lost 3 bases to trimming and J lost 4 bases; unmatched junction nucleotides: 4. The CDR3 spans 16 residues. Germline V CDR1 and CDR2: MGHRA, YSYEKL. CDR3 sequence: CASSQAGTSGTGELFF. The DNA for the CDR3 is TGCGCCAGCAGCCAGGCCGGGACTAGCGGCACCGGGGAGCTGTTTTTT.

The chain links TRBV10-1 to TRBJ1-5; 9 bases are shared with TRBD1. In germline, CDR1 is WNHNN, CDR2 SYGVQD (reference sequence). The trim removed 7 bases at V and 7 bases at J, leaving 11 bases unmatched. The CDR3 length is 15 residues. The CDR3, as DNA: TGCGCCAGCACTCTCCCGGGACAGGGTGAACAGCCCCAGCATTTT. This gives the protein CASTLPGQGEQPQHF.

The chain combines TRBV7-2 with TRBJ2-7; no definite D call. Germline V gene lookup returns CDR1 SGHTA and CDR2 FQGNSA. V was pared by 6 bases and J by 3 bases, with 18 bases between. The CDR3 is made up of 15 amino acids. CDR3: CASRPPFHRYYEQYF. CDR3 bases: TGTGCCAGCAGGCCCCCGTTTCACCGCTACTACGAGCAGTACTTC.

This chain links TRBV5-1 with TRBJ2-7, with TRBD2 identical over 8 bases. Losses at the gene ends were 2 bases for V and 6 bases for J; bases not matched to a gene: 10. CDR1 and CDR2 from the germline V gene are SGHRS and YFSETQ. CDR3 length: 15 residues. In DNA form, the CDR3 reads TGCGCCAGCAGCTTAGACGGGGGGGCCCAGGGCGAGCAGTACTTC. It yields the protein CASSLDGGAQGEQYF.

The chain recombines TRBV6-5 with TRBJ2-7; D remains unclear. Trimming took 2 bases from V and 3 from J, leaving 8 bases between them. This CDR3 comprises 13 residues. Germline CDR1 MNHEY, CDR2 SVGAGI. In DNA form, the CDR3 reads TGTGCCAGCAGTTACCAGACGTACTACGAGCAGTACTTC. Encoded protein: CASSYQTYYEQYF.

The rearrangement links TRBV5-1 to TRBJ2-5; 7 positions agree with TRBD1. Germline V lookup: CDR1 SGHRS, CDR2 YFSETQ. CDR3 size: 14 residues. The V segment lost 5 bases and the J segment 5 bases; nucleotides outside the gene matches: 9. The CDR3 bases are TGCGCCAGCAGGCGACAGGGAATGCTGGAGACCCAGTACTTC. Its translation is CASRRQGMLETQYF.

This chain links TRBV5-1 with TRBJ2-1, with unresolved D. In germline, CDR1 is SGHRS, CDR2 YFSETQ. This CDR3 is built from 15 residues. The V and J ends lost 4 bases and 6 bases respectively, with 17 bases between them. CDR3 amino acids: CASSPEVQNTNEQFF. In nucleotides, the CDR3 is TGCGCCAGCAGCCCAGAGGTACAGAACACCAATGAGCAGTTCTTC. Supplemented by reference TRBV5-1 and TRBJ2-1, the full variable domain reads KAGVTQTPRYLIKTRGQQVTLSCSPISGHRSVSWYQQTPGQGLQFLFEYFSETQRNKGNFPGRFSGRQFSNSRSEMNVSTLELGDSALYLCASSPEVQNTNEQFFGPGTRLTVL.

This chain uses TRBV4-1 with TRBJ2-1; 11 bases align to TRBD1. The V gene's germline CDR1 is MGHRA and CDR2 YSYEKL. The CDR3 has 14 amino acids. V lost 4 bases to trimming and J lost 10 bases; unmatched junction nucleotides: 6. The DNA for the CDR3 is TGCGCCAGCAGCCGAACCGGGACAGGGGGGGAGCAGTTCTTC. It is translated as CASSRTGTGGEQFF.